These 10 T cell receptor beta chains originate from one sample sequenced in a study of shared clonotypes between healthy human individuals. Data came from immunoSEQ multiplex PCR; TCRdb stores just in-frame clones and leaves some out. Among about 490,000 clones, roughly 80% were seen once, and the ten largest hold more than 10%. Sequenced material: PBMCs. The receptors originated from a woman between 40 and 55 years old in good health. Some clones in this sample may be carry-over from other donors' samples.

This clone occurred many times. The chain carries TRBV7-3 and TRBJ2-1; D remains unclear. Trimming took off 4 bases at V and 7 bases at J, with 14 bases between the two ends. Germline V gene sequence: CDR1 SGHTA, CDR2 FQGTGA. This CDR3 region has 14 residues. As DNA, the CDR3 is TGTGCCAGCAGCTGGAAGGGTGGCGGTAATGAGCAGTTCTTC. Translation: CASSWKGGGNEQFF.

This chain connects TRBV2 to TRBJ1-5, with 7 bases aligning to TRBD1. The CDR3 extends over 14 amino acids. Germline loops: CDR1 SNHLY, CDR2 FYNNEI. Trimming at V came to 6 bases and at J to 2 bases, leaving 4 bases not matched to a gene. This chain's CDR3 is CASSGDSRNQPQHF. The CDR3, as DNA: TGTGCCAGCAGCGGGGACAGCCGCAATCAGCCCCAGCATTTT.

The chain carries TRBV5-1 and TRBJ1-4; perhaps TRBD1 as D (6 bases). From germline, CDR1 is SGHRS and CDR2 YFSETQ. V lost 1 base to trimming and J lost 8 bases, with 12 bases between them. The CDR3 loop spans 14 amino acids. The CDR3 loop reads CASSLIQGGEKLFF. CDR3 coding DNA: TGCGCCAGCAGCTTGATACAGGGCGGGGAAAAACTGTTTTTT.

V usage is TRBV4-3 and J usage is TRBJ2-2; D gene unclear. In germline, CDR1 is LGHNA, CDR2 YSLEER. V lost 0 bases and J lost 3, with 11 bases in between. The CDR3 contains 16 residues. The CDR3 spells CASSQDFGLDTGELFF. The CDR3 nucleotides are TGCGCCAGCAGCCAAGATTTCGGGCTAGACACCGGGGAGCTGTTTTTT.

The sample holds one count of this clone. The rearrangement joins TRBV7-6 to TRBJ2-7, with D hard to call. Per germline, CDR1 SGHVS and CDR2 FNYEAQ. The V and J ends lost 2 bases and 3 bases respectively, with 14 bases between them. This CDR3 has 15 amino acids. The CDR3 is CASSLQSQGYYEQYF. CDR3 DNA: TGTGCCAGCAGCTTACAGTCCCAAGGATACTACGAGCAGTACTTC.

The chain employs TRBV28 and TRBJ1-2, with TRBD1 as a possible D gene (5 bases). Trimming took off 6 bases at V and 5 bases at J, with 19 bases between the two ends. Per germline, CDR1 MDHEN and CDR2 SYDVKM. This CDR3 is built from 15 residues. In nucleotides, the CDR3 is TGTGCCAGCAGGGACCCATCGACAGCTCGATATGGCTACACCTTC. This encodes CASRDPSTARYGYTF.

On this clone itself: A far bigger clonotype differs at one base, so this is likely a read error. The gene calls are TRBV7-8 and TRBJ2-2, with TRBD1 as a possible D gene (6 bases). CDR3 length equals 15 residues. The germline gives CDR1 SGHVS, CDR2 FQNEAQ. Written as DNA, the CDR3 is TGTACCAGCAGCTCAGGGGTCCTATACACCGGGGAGCTGTTTTTT. Protein product: CTSSSGVLYTGELFF.

This clone was observed a handful of times. The V call is TRBV4-2, the J call TRBJ1-5; D remains ambiguous. V was trimmed by 3 bases and J by 0 bases, leaving 3 bases between them. The CDR3 contains 13 residues. Germline V gene lookup returns CDR1 LGHNA and CDR2 YNFKEQ. CDR3 coding DNA: TGTGCCAGCAGCCAGGATAGCAATCAGCCCCAGCATTTT. This sequence encodes CASSQDSNQPQHF.

The J gene is TRBJ2-7, the V gene TRBV27, with D perhaps given as TRBD1 or TRBD2 (5 bases each). V gave up 5 bases and J gave up 2 bases, with 13 bases separating them. This CDR3 is built from 14 residues. The germline V gene has CDR1 MNHEY and CDR2 SMNVEV (reference sequence). Here the CDR3 reads CASSPLGGPYEQYF. CDR3 nucleotide sequence: TGTGCCAGCAGTCCCCTTGGGGGTCCCTACGAGCAGTACTTC.

The chain employs TRBV23-1 and TRBJ2-7; TRBD1 aligns across 8 bases. TRBV23-1 is filed as an ORF, its function uncertain. This CDR3 is 19 amino acids long. J lost 0 bases, V lost 3 bases, and 16 bases had no gene match. The CDR3 reads CASSQAPGQVFTSSYEQYF. DNA for the CDR3: TGCGCCAGCAGTCAGGCCCCGGGACAGGTCTTTACCTCCTCCTACGAGCAGTACTTC.